This T cell receptor beta chain is drawn from a study of cytomegalovirus exposure and HLA in healthy donors. Findings and caveats of the study: Later analysis suggested most CMV-associated TCR beta chains were HLA-restricted. Analysis performed later showed TCR beta chains linked to HLA being more clonally expanded than equally common others. Per a prior analysis, the majority of TCR beta V segments were productive roughly 87% or roughly 30% of the time. Through in vitro validation, three CMV-associated chains were shown to be specific for CMV antigens.

In regard to this clone: Antigen: not known.

Germline assignment: CDR1 SEHNR and CDR2 FQNEAQ (reference sequence). This CDR3 is 18 amino acids long. Trimming left V 1 base short and J 2 bases short, with 21 bases between. The PCR contained 60 Vbeta and 13 Jbeta primers. Profiling relied on immunoSEQ multiplex PCR, and the TCRdb table lists in-frame clones only, not all of them. The sample holds fewer than 150,000 clones, over 75% seen once. The sequencing sample was made of PBMCs. This receptor was obtained from a man younger than 45 in good health. The gene calls are TRBV7-9 and TRBJ2-7; D might be TRBD2 (6 bases). This CDR3 is CASSLEKRVPLGPYEQYF. CDR3 coding DNA: TGTGCCAGCAGCTTAGAAAAGCGGGTGCCCCTAGGGCCCTACGAGCAGTACTTC.